This T cell receptor (beta chain) was documented in a study of T cell responses to AZD1222 COVID-19 vaccine. TCRdb's copy holds only in-frame clones and misses some; the assay was immunoSEQ multiplex PCR. This sample has more than 75,000 clones, with about 88% found just once. V lost 1 base and J lost 9; bases outside the gene matches: 8. The V gene's germline CDR1 is SGHTA and CDR2 FQGTGA. This CDR3 is 15 amino acids long. Study-level findings and limits: Spike regions recognized by vaccine-associated CD4 TCRs spanned the protein, led by 160-218 and 743-854. Seropositive status at baseline applied to only 6 or 7 AZD1222 recipients. Spike-specific TCRs gained breadth and depth after people received two AZD1222 doses.

Note on this clone: Its antigen is not known.

The chain joins TRBV7-3 to TRBJ2-1; TRBD1 matches at 8 bases. This specimen was peripheral blood, taken on day 0 of AZD1222 vaccination. The TCR sequence derives from an adult in good health. The CDR3 DNA is TGTGCCAGCAGCTTAATCGCGGCAGGGGGCGGTGAGCAGTTCTTC. Its protein is CASSLIAAGGGEQFF.